The clone carrying this TCR beta chain was observed a handful of times. The data were obtained in a study of human T cells and chemical hapten exposure. Looking at the study overall: Diphenylcyclopropenone was administered weekly to the scalp of patients throughout the approximately 25-week study. Small pooled library volume differences chiefly drove per-sample TCR yield variation.

TCRdb recomputed calls from the RACE reads with MiXCR, one row per CDR3 protein. In the table there are about 120,000 distinct CDR3 sequences, approximately 13% of which are singletons. Regarding time point: patch test 1, 2 weeks after DPC sensitization. The treatment was: therapeutic diphenylcyclopropenone sensitization with weekly scalp DPC. The V gene's germline CDR1 is MNHNY and CDR2 SVGAGI (reference sequence). CDR3 size: 17 residues. V dropped 0 bases and J dropped 0; count of bases not matched to a gene: 5. The J gene is TRBJ1-2, the V gene TRBV6-6, with 9 bases identical to TRBD1. This sequence originates from a man younger than 35 with alopecia areata. Some clones in this sample may be carry-over from other donors' samples. Sequences were derived from whole blood, sampled in connection with sensitization to the hapten diphenylcyclopropenone (DPC). CDR3 amino acids: CASSYSRTGAPNYGYTF. CDR3 nucleotide sequence: TGTGCCAGCAGTTACTCCAGGACAGGGGCCCCTAACTATGGCTACACCTTC.